This passage covers 31 T cell receptor beta chains from one sample sequenced in a study of T cell changes during pregnancy in multiple sclerosis. TCRdb keeps only in-frame clones here, not all; method: immunoSEQ multiplex PCR. The sample contains 48,000 or so clones, roughly 85% of which appear only once. Sample: CD4+ T cells from peripheral blood mononuclear cells, taken in the second trimester of pregnancy. Source of these receptors: a female donor with multiple sclerosis, enrolled in a pregnancy study.

The chain recombines TRBV28 with TRBJ2-5; the match to TRBD2 covers 8 bases. The junction had 12 bases not matched to a gene; V was cut back by 5 bases and J by 1 base. Germline lookup yields CDR1 MDHEN and CDR2 SYDVKM. This CDR3 comprises 17 residues. The CDR3 bases are TGTGCCAGCAGTCGCAAGGCTCCCACTAGCGGCCAAGAGACCCAGTACTTC. Translated: CASSRKAPTSGQETQYF. The full variable domain, rest sourced from reference TRBV28 and TRBJ2-5, is DVKVTQSSRYLVKRTGEKVFLECVQDMDHENMFWYRQDPGLGLRLIYFSYDVKMKEKGDIPEGYSVSREKKERFSLILESASTNQTSMYLCASSRKAPTSGQETQYFGPGTRLLVL.

The chain employs TRBV4-1 and TRBJ1-2; a weak D match, TRBD1 (5 bases). Germline V CDR1 and CDR2: MGHRA, YSYEKL. V lost 3 bases and J lost 4, with 12 bases in between. This CDR3 contains 14 residues. CDR3 DNA: TGCGCCAGCAGCCATGGGGGGGAGCCCTATGGCTACACCTTC. The encoded protein is CASSHGGEPYGYTF.

The V and J genes are TRBV30 and TRBJ2-5; possible D gene TRBD2, 5 bases. The ends were cut back, 5 bases at V and 1 base at J, with 14 bases in the middle. This CDR3 is 14 amino acids long. Germline CDR1 and CDR2: GTSNPN and SVGIG (reference sequence). CDR3: CAWEHRAGQETQYF. CDR3 DNA: TGTGCCTGGGAACACCGGGCGGGCCAAGAGACCCAGTACTTC.

As for this clone: In the same sample, other DNA sequences code for this CDR3. The rearrangement joins TRBV5-1 to TRBJ2-2, with 7 bases identical to TRBD1. Trimming cost V 4 bases and J 1 base; bases outside gene matches: 4. The CDR3 consists of 15 residues. Germline V gene sequence: CDR1 SGHRS, CDR2 YFSETQ. CDR3 loop: CASSLRQGNTGELFF. In DNA form, the CDR3 reads TGCGCCAGCAGCCTCAGACAGGGGAACACCGGGGAGCTGTTTTTT. The variable domain in full, completed from reference TRBV5-1 and TRBJ2-2, reads KAGVTQTPRYLIKTRGQQVTLSCSPISGHRSVSWYQQTPGQGLQFLFEYFSETQRNKGNFPGRFSGRQFSNSRSEMNVSTLELGDSALYLCASSLRQGNTGELFFGEGSRLTVL.

Comments on this clone: This sample includes further DNA sequences coding for the same CDR3. The chain couples TRBV18 to TRBJ2-7, with TRBD2 matching over 11 bases. CDR1 and CDR2 from the germline V gene are KGHSH and LQKENI. The CDR3 sequence is 15 residues long. V lost 3 bases, J lost 4 bases, and 5 bases stayed unmatched. CDR3 in amino acids: CASSPGSGRVYEQYF. DNA of the CDR3: TGTGCCAGCTCACCGGGTAGCGGGAGGGTATACGAGCAGTACTTC.

This chain connects TRBV5-4 to TRBJ1-4; TRBD1 matches at 8 bases. Germline V gene sequence: CDR1 SGHNT, CDR2 YYREEE (reference sequence). The CDR3 is made up of 14 amino acids. V shed 3 bases and J 8 bases; nucleotides not matched to a gene: 6. The CDR3 sequence is CASSSGTGVEKLFF. The CDR3 nucleotides are TGTGCCAGCAGCTCTGGGACAGGAGTAGAAAAACTGTTTTTT.

The V gene is TRBV7-8, the J gene TRBJ2-7, with 8 nucleotides matching TRBD1. The germline V gene has CDR1 SGHVS and CDR2 FQNEAQ. After removal of 4 bases from V and 4 bases from J, the junction contained 9 bases not matched to a gene. There are 15 residues in the CDR3. DNA for the CDR3: TGTGCCAGCAGCTCCGCTTACAGGGGGGTTTACGAGCAGTACTTC. It codes for CASSSAYRGVYEQYF.

The chain carries TRBV2 and TRBJ2-3; D is possibly TRBD2 (6 bases). This CDR3 comprises 15 residues. V was shortened by 5 bases and J by 0 bases, with 12 bases between the two germline ends. CDR1 is SNHLY and CDR2 is FYNNEI in the germline V gene. The CDR3 DNA is TGTGCCAGCAGTAACCTGGAGGGTAGCACAGATACGCAGTATTTT. This sequence encodes CASSNLEGSTDTQYF.

A single count supports this clone. The chain uses TRBV2 and TRBJ2-7; D is uncertain. The CDR3 contains 14 residues. Trimming removed 0 bases from V and 2 bases from J, with 8 bases in between. Germline CDR1 is SNHLY and CDR2 is FYNNEI. For the CDR3, the DNA is TGTGCCAGCAGTGAAGCGCGGCAGACCTACGAGCAGTACTTC. This sequence encodes CASSEARQTYEQYF.

This rearrangement joins TRBV11-3 to TRBJ2-1; D may be TRBD2 (7 bases). The length of the CDR3 is 17 residues. CDR1 is SGHNT and CDR2 is YENEEA in the germline V gene. V lost 2 bases to trimming and J lost 7 bases, with 21 bases between them. The CDR3 loop is CASSLRGGRGEVNEQFF. CDR3 coding DNA: TGTGCCAGCAGCTTAAGGGGGGGGAGGGGAGAAGTAAATGAGCAGTTCTTC.

The genes are TRBV28 and TRBJ2-3; 7 positions agree with TRBD2. The CDR3 totals 15 residues. Germline V gene sequence: CDR1 MDHEN, CDR2 SYDVKM. V lost 8 bases to trimming and J lost 2 bases; unmatched junction nucleotides: 10. This CDR3 reads CASPPGRDYTDTQYF. The CDR3 bases are TGTGCCAGCCCTCCAGGGCGGGACTACACAGATACGCAGTATTTT.

The genes are TRBV7-2 and TRBJ2-5, with 9 nucleotides matching TRBD2. CDR1 is SGHTA, CDR2 FQGNSA, per germline. CDR3 length equals 14 residues. Trimming removed 6 bases from V and 1 base from J; junction bases left unmatched: 3. DNA for the CDR3: TGTGCCAGCAGTTGGACTAGCGCCCAAGAGACCCAGTACTTC. This encodes CASSWTSAQETQYF.

The chain couples TRBV25-1 to TRBJ1-5, with D unresolved. V dropped 5 bases and J dropped 4 bases, with 15 bases sitting between them. Looked up from germline, CDR1 is MGHDK and CDR2 is SYGVNS. The CDR3 extends over 15 amino acids. CDR3 coding DNA: TGTGCCAGCAGTAACGCCGCGGGCCTAAATCAGCCCCAGCATTTT. It yields the protein CASSNAAGLNQPQHF.

The chain recombines TRBV18 with TRBJ2-7, with 11 positions matching TRBD2. This CDR3 contains 17 residues. Unmatched junction bases numbered 10, after V lost 3 bases and J lost 3 bases. The germline V gene encodes CDR1 KGHSH and CDR2 LQKENI. The CDR3 nucleotides are TGTGCCAGCTCACCTTCTAGCGGGAGGACCAACGTCTACGAGCAGTACTTC. Translating gives CASSPSSGRTNVYEQYF.

The rearrangement links TRBV28 to TRBJ1-5; D perhaps matches TRBD1 (5 bases). V was cut by 7 bases and J by 6 bases, with 13 bases left in between. Germline V CDR1 and CDR2: MDHEN, SYDVKM. CDR3 length equals 13 residues. CDR3 in amino acids: CASIEQARQPQHF. CDR3 coding DNA: TGTGCCAGCATCGAACAGGCCCGTCAGCCCCAGCATTTT.

The V and J genes are TRBV9 and TRBJ2-3, with D tentatively TRBD1 (6 bases). V was pared by 6 bases and J by 0 bases, with 11 bases between. Germline values: CDR1 SGDLS, CDR2 YYNGEE. The CDR3 covers 14 residues. CDR3 residues: CASTPGQSTDTQYF. The CDR3 bases are TGTGCCAGCACCCCCGGACAGAGCACAGATACGCAGTATTTT. The whole variable domain, filled in from reference TRBV9 and TRBJ2-3, reads DSGVTQTPKHLITATGQRVTLRCSPRSGDLSVYWYQQSLDQGLQFLIQYYNGEERAKGNILERFSAQQFPDLHSELNLSSLELGDSALYFCASTPGQSTDTQYFGPGTRLTVL.

The rearrangement joins TRBV5-3 to TRBJ2-2; 8 bases map to TRBD1. TRBV5-3 is designated an ORF whose function remains uncertain. J was trimmed by 4 bases and V by 3 bases; bases with no gene match: 2. The CDR3 extends over 14 amino acids. CDR3 amino acids: CARSSTGGTGELFF. CDR3 in DNA: TGTGCCAGAAGCTCTACAGGGGGCACCGGGGAGCTGTTTTTT.

There are a few counts of this clone. This chain joins TRBV11-2 and TRBJ1-1; the D gene is possibly TRBD1 (6 bases). The germline gives CDR1 SGHAT, CDR2 FQNNGV. V was shortened by 5 bases and J by 3 bases, with 13 bases between the two germline ends. The CDR3 runs 14 residues. The CDR3 region has the DNA TGTGCCAGCAGCCCAGGGGTTGGGGACACTGAAGCTTTCTTT. It yields the protein CASSPGVGDTEAFF.

The V gene is TRBV6-5, the J gene TRBJ1-5, with 7 bases lining up with TRBD1. V shed 0 bases, J shed 4 bases, and the junction held 3 bases outside the gene matches. Germline V gives CDR1 MNHEY, CDR2 SVGAGI. CDR3 length: 15 residues. The CDR3 spells CASSYSDRDNQPQHF. The CDR3 DNA follows: TGTGCCAGCAGTTACTCTGACAGGGATAATCAGCCCCAGCATTTT.

The CDR3 nucleotides read TGTGCCAGCAGTGAATTGTACAGCACCGGGGAGCTGTTTTTT. It is translated as CASSELYSTGELFF. The chain is built from TRBV25-1 and TRBJ2-2; D gene unclear. The CDR3 has 14 amino acids. V was cut by 1 base and J by 4 bases, with 7 bases left in between. Germline V gene sequence: CDR1 MGHDK, CDR2 SYGVNS. The complete variable domain, with remaining parts taken from reference TRBV25-1 and TRBJ2-2, reads EADIYQTPRYLVIGTGKKITLECSQTMGHDKMYWYQQDPGMELHLIHYSYGVNSTEKGDLSSESTVSRIRTEHFPLTLESARPSHTSQYLCASSELYSTGELFFGEGSRLTVL.

The chain couples TRBV28 to TRBJ2-3; 12 nucleotides agree with TRBD2. CDR1 and CDR2 (germline): MDHEN, SYDVKM. J was trimmed by 2 bases and V by 8 bases; bases with no gene match: 11. This CDR3 is 17 amino acids long. This chain's CDR3 is CASPPPSGRGHTDTQYF. CDR3 nucleotide sequence: TGTGCCAGCCCCCCGCCTAGCGGGAGGGGCCACACAGATACGCAGTATTTT.

The DNA of the CDR3 is TGTGCCAGCAGCCCTGGACTTTTACTCTCCTACGAGCAGTACTTC. Amino acid sequence: CASSPGLLLSYEQYF. This rearrangement joins TRBV11-2 to TRBJ2-7; tentative D call: TRBD2 (5 bases). Trimming removed 5 bases from V and 0 bases from J, with 14 bases in between. The CDR3 is 15 residues long. The germline CDR1 and CDR2 sequences are SGHAT and FQNNGV.

The chain recombines TRBV4-1 with TRBJ2-2; 11 nucleotides line up with TRBD1. From germline, CDR1 is MGHRA and CDR2 YSYEKL. The CDR3 has 17 residues. V dropped 4 bases and J dropped 6; count of bases not matched to a gene: 10. For the CDR3, the DNA is TGCGCCAGCAGCCGAAGGACAGGGGGCTTTTCTGCCGGGGAGCTGTTTTTT. Translation: CASSRRTGGFSAGELFF.

The chain couples TRBV19 to TRBJ2-1, with 14 bases lining up with TRBD2. The CDR3 loop spans 17 amino acids. Trimming removed 5 bases from V and 8 bases from J; junction bases left unmatched: 11. Germline loops: CDR1 LNHDA, CDR2 SQIVND (reference sequence). The CDR3 protein is CASSRRLTSGRAHEQFF. The CDR3 region has the DNA TGTGCCAGTAGTCGCCGTTTGACTAGCGGGAGGGCCCATGAGCAGTTCTTC.

The chain carries TRBV19 and TRBJ2-4; TRBD2 agrees at 9 bases. Germline CDR1 and CDR2: LNHDA and SQIVND (reference sequence). This CDR3 region has 15 residues. Trimming at V came to 3 bases and at J to 7 bases, leaving 7 bases not matched to a gene. The CDR3 loop reads CASSIGRSGRNIQYF. Written as DNA, the CDR3 is TGTGCCAGTAGTATCGGTAGGAGCGGGAGGAACATTCAGTACTTC. The full variable domain, completed using reference TRBV19 and TRBJ2-4, is DGGITQSPKYLFRKEGQNVTLSCEQNLNHDAMYWYRQDPGQGLRLIYYSQIVNDFQKGDIAEGYSVSREKKESFPLTVTSAQKNPTAFYLCASSIGRSGRNIQYFGAGTRLSVL.

The chain is built from TRBV27 and TRBJ1-2; D possibly corresponds to TRBD1 (6 bases). V was cut by 5 bases and J by 7 bases, with 20 bases left in between. The CDR3 extends over 15 amino acids. Germline CDR1 MNHEY, CDR2 SMNVEV (reference sequence). CDR3 sequence (DNA): TGTGCCAGCAGTCCCCACCGGACAGTTCTTTCTGGCTACACCTTC. Amino acid sequence: CASSPHRTVLSGYTF.

The chain has TRBV7-2 and TRBJ2-7; 7 bases are shared with TRBD2. The CDR3 has 16 residues. After removal of 5 bases from V and 6 bases from J, the junction contained 16 bases not matched to a gene. Per germline, CDR1 SGHTA and CDR2 FQGNSA. Here the CDR3 reads CASSPRGGRASSEQYF. The CDR3, as DNA: TGTGCCAGCAGCCCCCGTGGGGGGAGGGCCTCATCCGAGCAGTACTTC.

The rearrangement uses TRBV7-2 and TRBJ2-5; D is undetermined. Germline CDR1 and CDR2: SGHTA and FQGNSA. The V gene lost 8 bases and the J gene lost 5 bases, with 6 bases spanning the gap. The CDR3 length is 10 residues. CDR3 amino acids: CASGSETQYF. The CDR3 region has the DNA TGTGCCAGCGGCTCGGAGACCCAGTACTTC.

The rearrangement uses TRBV28 and TRBJ1-5; perhaps TRBD1 as D (5 bases). Germline CDR1 and CDR2: MDHEN and SYDVKM. V was trimmed by 6 bases and J by 1 base, leaving 13 bases between them. This CDR3 has 15 amino acids. The CDR3 loop reads CASRKWGESNQPQHF. CDR3 in DNA: TGTGCCAGCAGAAAATGGGGGGAGAGCAATCAGCCCCAGCATTTT.

This sequence joins TRBV27 and TRBJ2-7; D remains unclear. In germline, CDR1 is MNHEY, CDR2 SMNVEV (reference sequence). CDR3 length equals 16 residues. Trimming shortened V by 5 bases and J by 4 bases, and 21 bases separated the two germline ends. The CDR3 is CASSPSMAPWAYEQYF. The CDR3, as DNA: TGTGCCAGCAGTCCCTCGATGGCCCCCTGGGCGTACGAGCAGTACTTC.

The rearrangement links TRBV6-5 to TRBJ2-2; 10 bases match TRBD2. The CDR3 sequence is 14 residues long. With V trimmed by 6 bases and J by 5 bases, 3 bases remained unmatched. Germline CDR1 reads MNHEY; CDR2 reads SVGAGI. The CDR3: CASRSLAGTGELFF. Written as DNA, the CDR3 is TGTGCCAGCAGATCACTAGCGGGGACCGGGGAGCTGTTTTTT.